This TCR beta chain is from a study of human T cells and chemical hapten exposure. The wider study: The scalp of each patient received a weekly diphenylcyclopropenone dose for the full approximately 26-week study.

TCRdb reprocessed the RACE reads with MiXCR, giving one entry per CDR3 protein. Found here are about 140,000 distinct CDR3 sequences, about 11% of them singletons; the top ten hold around 1.4%. V dropped 1 base and J dropped 5; count of bases not matched to a gene: 6. Looked up from germline, CDR1 is SGHRS and CDR2 is YFSETQ. The CDR3 spans 15 residues. Time point here: patch test 2, 6 weeks after DPC sensitization. Treatment in this sample: therapeutic diphenylcyclopropenone sensitization with weekly scalp DPC. This clonotype has at least ten counts. The TCR originated in a woman aged 45 to 65 with alopecia areata. Some clones in this sample may be carry-over from other donors' samples. The specimen was whole blood, collected in connection with sensitization to the hapten diphenylcyclopropenone (DPC). The chain is built from TRBV5-1 and TRBJ2-5; 9 bases are a match to TRBD1. Here the CDR3 reads CASSLRTGEGETQYF. The CDR3 DNA reads as TGCGCCAGCAGCTTGCGGACAGGGGAAGGGGAGACCCAGTACTTC.